The text below deals with one T cell receptor beta chain. Its antigen is as yet unknown. This sample was taken from a study of T cell responses to AZD1222 COVID-19 vaccine. General study findings and limits: It was only a handful of AZD1222 recipients who were seropositive at baseline. With two AZD1222 doses given, Spike-specific TCR breadth and depth both rose.

Profiling relied on immunoSEQ multiplex PCR, and the TCRdb table lists in-frame clones only, not all of them. In the table there are 95,000 to 150,000 clones, approximately 92% of which are singletons. The CDR3 has 15 amino acids. Trimming stripped 3 bases from V and 8 bases from J, with 18 bases between. Germline V gene lookup returns CDR1 SGHRS and CDR2 YFSETQ. This sequence was found in an adult in good health. The J gene is TRBJ2-1, the V gene TRBV5-1, with D possibly matching TRBD1 (5 bases). The specimen comprised peripheral blood, sampled on day 0 of AZD1222 vaccination. CDR3 in DNA: TGCGCCAGCAGCTGGGGCGCGACCGAAGGCGATGAGCAGTTCTTC. Protein sequence: CASSWGATEGDEQFF.